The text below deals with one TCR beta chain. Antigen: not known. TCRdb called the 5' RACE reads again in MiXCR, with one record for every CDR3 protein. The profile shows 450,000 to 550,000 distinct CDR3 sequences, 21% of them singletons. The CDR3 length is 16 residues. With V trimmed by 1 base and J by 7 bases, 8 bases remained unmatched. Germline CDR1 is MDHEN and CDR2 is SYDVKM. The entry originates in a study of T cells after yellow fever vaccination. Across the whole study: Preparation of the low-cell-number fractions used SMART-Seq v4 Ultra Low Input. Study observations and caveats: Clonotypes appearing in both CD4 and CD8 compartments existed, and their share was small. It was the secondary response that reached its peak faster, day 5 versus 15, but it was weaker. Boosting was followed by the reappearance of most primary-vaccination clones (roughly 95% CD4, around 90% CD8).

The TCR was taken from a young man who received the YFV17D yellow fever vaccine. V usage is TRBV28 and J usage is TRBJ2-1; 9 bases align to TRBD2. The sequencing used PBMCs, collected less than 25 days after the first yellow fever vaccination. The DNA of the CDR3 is TGTGCCAGCAGTTTATTGGCGGGGGGGATTGAGAATGAGCAGTTCTTC. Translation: CASSLLAGGIENEQFF.